Each of the 17 T cell receptor beta chains below was sequenced from the same sample in a study of blood T cells in healthy people across ages. Then a second PCR, running about 6 to 12 cycles, was carried out with a sample-barcoded 5' primer and a J-beta primer mix. TCRdb used MiXCR to reprocess the 5' RACE reads, holding one entry per CDR3 protein. Found here are approximately 900,000 distinct CDR3 sequences, approximately 32% of them singletons; the top ten hold 10%. The sample was also reused in another study, on T cells of mothers and their children.

Specimen: blood. Receptors originate from a woman aged 40-49 years in good health.

This chain connects TRBV30 to TRBJ2-1; 9 bases are a match to TRBD1. The CDR3 length is 15 residues. The germline V gene has CDR1 GTSNPN and CDR2 SVGIG (reference sequence). J lost 8 bases, V lost 6 bases, and 14 bases had no gene match. DNA of the CDR3: TGTGCCTGCACTAACCCGGGACAGGGTGGCGATGAGCAGTTCTTC. Translation: CACTNPGQGGDEQFF.

Concerning this clonotype itself: A far larger clone lies a single base away; this is likely a read error. This sequence joins TRBV5-5 and TRBJ2-7; D is undetermined. V lost 3 bases to trimming and J lost 3 bases, with 7 bases between them. Germline values: CDR1 SGHKS, CDR2 YYEKEE (reference sequence). CDR3 length: 12 residues. Written as DNA, the CDR3 is TGTGCCAGCAGCTCTAACCGCTACGAGCAGTACTTC. Its translation is CASSSNRYEQYF.

A few counts support this clonotype. V and J are TRBV5-1 and TRBJ2-7; 9 nucleotides match TRBD1. Germline CDR1 is SGHRS and CDR2 is YFSETQ. V trimming: 4 bases; J trimming: 2 bases; junction bases outside the gene matches: 7. This CDR3 has 15 amino acids. For the CDR3, the DNA is TGCGCCAGCAGCCCCGGGACAGGGCTCACCTACGAGCAGTACTTC. This encodes CASSPGTGLTYEQYF.

The table lists this clonotype with a few counts. The rearrangement joins TRBV28 to TRBJ2-7; a possible D gene is TRBD2 (6 bases). CDR3 size: 13 residues. Trimming pared 7 bases from V and 5 bases from J, leaving 15 bases between. CDR1 is MDHEN, CDR2 SYDVKM, per germline. Here the CDR3 reads CASTRRGLNEQYF. Written as DNA, the CDR3 is TGTGCCAGCACCCGGAGGGGTTTAAACGAGCAGTACTTC.

The V and J genes are TRBV20-1 and TRBJ1-2; 10 bases are shared with TRBD1. The length of the CDR3 is 15 residues. After removal of 4 bases from V and 3 bases from J, the junction contained 8 bases not matched to a gene. Looked up from germline, CDR1 is DFQATT and CDR2 is SNEGSKA (reference sequence). The CDR3 here is CSAKGDRGAHYGYTF. The CDR3 bases are TGCAGTGCTAAAGGGGACAGGGGTGCTCACTATGGCTACACCTTC.

This chain links TRBV18 with TRBJ2-7; 8 bases match TRBD1. CDR1 KGHSH and CDR2 LQKENI come from the germline V gene. This CDR3 has 15 amino acids. Trimming removed 5 bases from V and 0 bases from J; junction bases left unmatched: 6. CDR3 amino acids: CASSKAGTGSYEQYV. DNA for the CDR3: TGTGCCAGCTCAAAGGCCGGGACAGGCTCCTACGAGCAGTACGTC.

In regard to this clonotype: Possible read error: a much larger clone is one base away. The CDR3 does not close with the conserved phenylalanine or tryptophan, likely indicating a read error. This chain joins TRBV12-3 or TRBV12-4 and TRBJ1-1; D gene ambiguous. This CDR3 contains 13 residues. The V end lost 6 bases, the J end lost 3 bases, and 11 bases lay between the germline ends. In DNA form, the CDR3 reads TGTGCCAGCAGCCAAAGGGAATACACTGAAGCTTTCTCT. Amino acids: CASSQREYTEAFS.

This clonotype has only a few counts. The V and J genes are TRBV7-9 and TRBJ1-1; the D gene is possibly TRBD1 (5 bases). Between the trimmed V and J ends, which lost 2 bases and 3 bases, there was a span of 13 bases. CDR1 SEHNR and CDR2 FQNEAQ come from the germline V gene (reference sequence). This CDR3 comprises 15 residues. The CDR3 sequence is CASSLRQGGDTEAFF. CDR3 bases: TGTGCCAGCAGCTTAAGGCAGGGCGGGGACACTGAAGCTTTCTTT.

On this clonotype: The junction differs from germline at one of its ends, possibly a read error. The CDR3 DNA reads as TGTGCCTGCAGCTTAGGGGGGACGCAACATGGCGAGCAGTACTTC. This codes for CACSLGGTQHGEQYF. V usage is TRBV7-2 and J usage is TRBJ2-7; either TRBD1 or TRBD2 may fit D (6 bases each). The CDR3 sequence is 15 residues long. Germline lookup yields CDR1 SGHTA and CDR2 FQGNSA.

As to this clonotype: The junction departs from the called germline gene at one end, perhaps through a read error. The chain has TRBV12-3 or TRBV12-4 and TRBJ2-1; no reliable D call. The CDR3 length is 14 residues. The CDR3 reads CASSKNPYGAEEYF. The DNA for the CDR3 is TGTGCCAGCAGCAAAAACCCATACGGTGCCGAGGAGTACTTC.

In its sample, this clonotype was seen many times. This sequence joins TRBV20-1 and TRBJ2-3, with D perhaps matching TRBD2 (6 bases). Per the germline V gene, CDR1 is DFQATT and CDR2 is SNEGSKA (reference sequence). The length of the CDR3 is 15 residues. V dropped 4 bases and J dropped 2 bases, with 16 bases sitting between them. CDR3 sequence (DNA): TGCAGTGCTAAGTATCCTACGGGGGTCACAGATACGCAGTATTTT. The encoded protein is CSAKYPTGVTDTQYF.

With respect to this clonotype: It may be a read error: a sequence one base away is much more abundant. As the CDR3 is not closed by the conserved phenylalanine or tryptophan, this likely results from a read error. The CDR3 reads CASRSLGNEQFS. CDR3 nucleotide sequence: TGTGCCAGCAGATCTCTTGGGAATGAGCAGTTCTCC. V usage is TRBV12-3 or TRBV12-4 and J usage is TRBJ2-1; no clear D gene. V was shortened by 6 bases and J by 7 bases, with 10 bases between the two germline ends. The CDR3 sequence is 12 residues long.

At least ten counts were recorded for this clonotype. The V call is TRBV15, the J call TRBJ2-3; 10 positions match TRBD1. The CDR3 contains 15 residues. The V segment lost 8 bases and the J segment 3 bases; nucleotides outside the gene matches: 8. The germline CDR1 and CDR2 sequences are LNHNV and YYDKDF (reference sequence). The CDR3 DNA is TGTGCCACCCAAGGCTGGACAGGGGGAACAGATACGCAGTATTTT. This codes for CATQGWTGGTDTQYF.

This clonotype appeared a few times. This sequence joins TRBV27 and TRBJ1-1, with no clear D. Per the germline V gene, CDR1 is MNHEY and CDR2 is SMNVEV (reference sequence). V lost 3 bases and J lost 1, with 6 bases in between. CDR3 size: 13 residues. CDR3 coding DNA: TGTGCCAGCAGTTTTTGGCGGAACACTGAAGCTTTCTTT. It is translated as CASSFWRNTEAFF.

Only a few counts were recorded for this clonotype. This chain uses TRBV24-1 with TRBJ2-3, with D perhaps given as TRBD1 or TRBD2 (6 bases each). V was clipped by 9 bases and J by 2 bases, with 11 bases between them. In germline, CDR1 is KGHDR, CDR2 SFDVKD. The CDR3 is made up of 13 amino acids. The CDR3 is CATSSGATDTQYF. The CDR3 bases are TGTGCCACCTCTTCGGGGGCCACAGATACGCAGTATTTT.

The chain is built from TRBV12-3 or TRBV12-4 and TRBJ1-1, with D possibly TRBD1 on 6 matching bases. The V end was cut by 5 bases, the J end by 5 bases, with 15 bases between. The CDR3 covers 14 residues. The CDR3 region is CASSLGQSTTEAFF. The CDR3 DNA is TGTGCCAGCAGTCTAGGACAGTCGACAACTGAAGCTTTCTTT.

This clonotype was picked up a small number of times. This chain connects TRBV7-8 to TRBJ2-5, with 13 bases lining up with TRBD2. CDR1 SGHVS and CDR2 FQNEAQ come from the germline V gene. The CDR3 length is 21 residues. J gave up 5 bases and V 4 bases, and 22 bases lay outside the gene matches. Here the CDR3 reads CASSSSRLAGGYTGRHETQYF. In DNA, the CDR3 is TGTGCCAGCAGCTCATCTCGACTAGCGGGGGGCTACACAGGGAGGCACGAGACCCAGTACTTC.